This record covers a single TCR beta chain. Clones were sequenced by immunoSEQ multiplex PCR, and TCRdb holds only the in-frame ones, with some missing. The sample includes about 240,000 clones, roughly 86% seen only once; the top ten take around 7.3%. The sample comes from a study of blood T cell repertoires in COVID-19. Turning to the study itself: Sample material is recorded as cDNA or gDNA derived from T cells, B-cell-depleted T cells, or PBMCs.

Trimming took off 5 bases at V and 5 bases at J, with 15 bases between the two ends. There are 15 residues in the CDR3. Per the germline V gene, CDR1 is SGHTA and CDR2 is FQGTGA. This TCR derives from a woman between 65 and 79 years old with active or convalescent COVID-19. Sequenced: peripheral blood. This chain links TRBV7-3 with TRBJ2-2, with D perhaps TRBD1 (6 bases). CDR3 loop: CASSARGSRTGELFF. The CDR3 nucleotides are TGTGCCAGCAGCGCCAGGGGCAGCCGAACCGGGGAGCTGTTTTTT. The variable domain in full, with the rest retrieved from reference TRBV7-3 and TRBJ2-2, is GAGVSQTPSNKVTEKGKYVELRCDPISGHTALYWYRQSLGQGPEFLIYFQGTGAADDSGLPNDRFFAVRPEGSVSTLKIQRTERGDSAVYLCASSARGSRTGELFFGEGSRLTVL.